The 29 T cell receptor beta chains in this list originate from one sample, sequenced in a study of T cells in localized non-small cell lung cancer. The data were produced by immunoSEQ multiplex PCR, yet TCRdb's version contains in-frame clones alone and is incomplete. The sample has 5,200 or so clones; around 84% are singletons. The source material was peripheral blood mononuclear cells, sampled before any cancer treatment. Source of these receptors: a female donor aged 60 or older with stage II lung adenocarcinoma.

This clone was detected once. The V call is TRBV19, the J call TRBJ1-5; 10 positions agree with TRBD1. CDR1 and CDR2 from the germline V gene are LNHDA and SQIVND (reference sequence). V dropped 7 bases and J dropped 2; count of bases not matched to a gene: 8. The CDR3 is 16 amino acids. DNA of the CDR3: TGTGCCAGTACCGAAACCGGGACAGGGGGCAATCAGCCCCAGCATTTT. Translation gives CASTETGTGGNQPQHF. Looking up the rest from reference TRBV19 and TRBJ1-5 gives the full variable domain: DGGITQSPKYLFRKEGQNVTLSCEQNLNHDAMYWYRQDPGQGLRLIYYSQIVNDFQKGDIAEGYSVSREKKESFPLTVTSAQKNPTAFYLCASTETGTGGNQPQHFGDGTRLSIL.

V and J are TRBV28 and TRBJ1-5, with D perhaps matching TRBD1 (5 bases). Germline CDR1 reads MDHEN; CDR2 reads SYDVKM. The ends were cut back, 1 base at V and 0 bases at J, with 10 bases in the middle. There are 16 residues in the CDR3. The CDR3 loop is CASSLLTAFSNQPQHF. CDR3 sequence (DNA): TGTGCCAGCAGTTTATTGACAGCTTTTAGCAATCAGCCCCAGCATTTT. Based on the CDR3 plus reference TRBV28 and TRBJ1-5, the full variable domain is DVKVTQSSRYLVKRTGEKVFLECVQDMDHENMFWYRQDPGLGLRLIYFSYDVKMKEKGDIPEGYSVSREKKERFSLILESASTNQTSMYLCASSLLTAFSNQPQHFGDGTRLSIL.

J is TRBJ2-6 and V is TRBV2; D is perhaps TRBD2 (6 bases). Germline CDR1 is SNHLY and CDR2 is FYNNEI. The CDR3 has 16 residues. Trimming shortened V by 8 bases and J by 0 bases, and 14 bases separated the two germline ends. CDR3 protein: CASLEGEYSGANVLTF. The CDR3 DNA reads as TGTGCCAGCTTGGAGGGTGAATACTCTGGGGCCAACGTCCTGACTTTC. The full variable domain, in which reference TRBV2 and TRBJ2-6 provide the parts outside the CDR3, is EPEVTQTPSHQVTQMGQEVILRCVPISNHLYFYWYRQILGQKVEFLVSFYNNEISEKSEIFDDQFSVERPDGSNFTLKIRSTKLEDSAMYFCASLEGEYSGANVLTFGAGSRLTVL.

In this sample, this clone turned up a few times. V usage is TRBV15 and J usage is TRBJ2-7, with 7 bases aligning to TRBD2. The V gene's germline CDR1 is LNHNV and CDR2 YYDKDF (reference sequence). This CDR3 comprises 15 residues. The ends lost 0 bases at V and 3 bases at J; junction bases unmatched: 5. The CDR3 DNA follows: TGTGCCACCAGCAGAGATCAGGCTAGCGGCTACGAGCAGTACTTC. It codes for CATSRDQASGYEQYF.

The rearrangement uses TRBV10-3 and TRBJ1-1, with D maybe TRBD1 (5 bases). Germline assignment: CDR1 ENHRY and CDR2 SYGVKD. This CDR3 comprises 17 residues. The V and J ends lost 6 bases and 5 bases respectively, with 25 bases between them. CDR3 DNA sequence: TGTGCCATCAGAGGGCCCCCGTCCGGGACTGTGGAAACTGAAGCTTTCTTT. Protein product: CAIRGPPSGTVETEAFF.

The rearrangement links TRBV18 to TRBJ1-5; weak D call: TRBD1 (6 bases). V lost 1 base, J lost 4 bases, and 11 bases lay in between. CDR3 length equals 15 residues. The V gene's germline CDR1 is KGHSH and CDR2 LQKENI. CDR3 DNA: TGTGCCAGCTCACCACAGGGAGGGGGGAATCAGCCCCAGCATTTT. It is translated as CASSPQGGGNQPQHF.

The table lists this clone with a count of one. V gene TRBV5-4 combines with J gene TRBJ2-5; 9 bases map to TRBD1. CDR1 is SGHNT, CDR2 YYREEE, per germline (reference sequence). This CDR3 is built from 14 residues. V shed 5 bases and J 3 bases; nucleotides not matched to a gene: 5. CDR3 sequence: CASRPWTGEETQYF. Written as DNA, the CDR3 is TGTGCCAGCAGACCCTGGACAGGGGAAGAGACCCAGTACTTC.

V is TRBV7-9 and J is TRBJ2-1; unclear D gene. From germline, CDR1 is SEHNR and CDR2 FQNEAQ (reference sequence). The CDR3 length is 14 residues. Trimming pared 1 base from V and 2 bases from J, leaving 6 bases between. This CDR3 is CASSLGSTYNEQFF. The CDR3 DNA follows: TGTGCCAGCAGCTTAGGTAGCACCTACAATGAGCAGTTCTTC.

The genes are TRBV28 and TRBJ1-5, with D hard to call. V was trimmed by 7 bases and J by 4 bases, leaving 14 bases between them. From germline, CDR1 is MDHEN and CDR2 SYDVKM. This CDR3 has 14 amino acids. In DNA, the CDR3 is TGTGCCAGCACTTATCAGCGACCAAATCAGCCCCAGCATTTT. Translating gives CASTYQRPNQPQHF.

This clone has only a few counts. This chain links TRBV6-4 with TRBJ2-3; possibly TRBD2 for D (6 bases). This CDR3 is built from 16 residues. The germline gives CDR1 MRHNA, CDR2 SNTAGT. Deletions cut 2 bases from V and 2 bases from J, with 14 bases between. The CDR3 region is CASSDRVADSTDTQYF. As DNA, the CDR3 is TGTGCCAGCAGTGACAGGGTAGCGGACTCCACAGATACGCAGTATTTT.

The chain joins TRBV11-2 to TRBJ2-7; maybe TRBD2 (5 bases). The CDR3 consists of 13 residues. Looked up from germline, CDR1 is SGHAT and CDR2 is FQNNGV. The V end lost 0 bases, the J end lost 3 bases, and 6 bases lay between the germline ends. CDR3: CASSLDSVYEQYF. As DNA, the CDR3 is TGTGCCAGCAGCTTAGATAGCGTCTACGAGCAGTACTTC.

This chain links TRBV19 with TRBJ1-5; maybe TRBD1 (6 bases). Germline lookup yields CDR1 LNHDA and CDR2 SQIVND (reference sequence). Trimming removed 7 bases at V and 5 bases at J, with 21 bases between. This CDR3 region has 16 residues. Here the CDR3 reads CASTDPGTPPDQPQHF. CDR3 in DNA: TGTGCCAGTACTGACCCCGGGACACCTCCGGATCAGCCCCAGCATTTT.

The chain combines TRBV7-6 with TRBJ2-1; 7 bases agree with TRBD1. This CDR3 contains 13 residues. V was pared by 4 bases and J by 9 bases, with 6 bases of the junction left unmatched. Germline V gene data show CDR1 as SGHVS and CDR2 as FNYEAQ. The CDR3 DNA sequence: TGTGCCAGCAGCTCCACGACAGGGATTGAGCAGTTCTTC. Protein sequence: CASSSTTGIEQFF.

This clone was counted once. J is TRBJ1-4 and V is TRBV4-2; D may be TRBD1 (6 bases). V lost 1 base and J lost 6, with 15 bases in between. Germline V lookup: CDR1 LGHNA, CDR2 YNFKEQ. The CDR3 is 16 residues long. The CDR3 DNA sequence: TGTGCCAGCAGCCAAGGGATCCAGGGGTTAGATGAAAAACTGTTTTTT. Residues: CASSQGIQGLDEKLFF.

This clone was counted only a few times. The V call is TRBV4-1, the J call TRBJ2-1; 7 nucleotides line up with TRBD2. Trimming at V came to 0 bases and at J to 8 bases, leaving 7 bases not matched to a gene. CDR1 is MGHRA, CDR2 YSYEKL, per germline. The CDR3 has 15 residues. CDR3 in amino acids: CASSQDEIAGDEQFF. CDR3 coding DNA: TGCGCCAGCAGCCAAGATGAAATAGCGGGCGATGAGCAGTTCTTC.

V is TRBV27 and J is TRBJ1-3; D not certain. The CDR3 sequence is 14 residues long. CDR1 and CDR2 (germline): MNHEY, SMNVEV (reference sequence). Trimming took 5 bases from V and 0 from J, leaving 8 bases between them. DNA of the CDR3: TGTGCCAGCAGTACTAGAGCCTCTGGAAACACCATATATTTT. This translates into CASSTRASGNTIYF.

The CDR3 bases are TGCGCCAGCAGCCAAGATTCGAGCGCCGCGGCGGACATTCAGTACTTC. Translated, it gives CASSQDSSAAADIQYF. This chain links TRBV4-1 with TRBJ2-4, with D unclear. From germline, CDR1 is MGHRA and CDR2 YSYEKL. The CDR3 consists of 16 residues. Trimming pared 0 bases from V and 8 bases from J, leaving 17 bases between.

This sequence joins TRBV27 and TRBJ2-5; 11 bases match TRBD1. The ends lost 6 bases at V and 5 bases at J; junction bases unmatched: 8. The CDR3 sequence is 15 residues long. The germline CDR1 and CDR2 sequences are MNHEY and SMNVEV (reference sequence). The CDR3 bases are TGTGCCAGCAGCTACACGGACAGGGGGCCGGAGACCCAGTACTTC. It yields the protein CASSYTDRGPETQYF.

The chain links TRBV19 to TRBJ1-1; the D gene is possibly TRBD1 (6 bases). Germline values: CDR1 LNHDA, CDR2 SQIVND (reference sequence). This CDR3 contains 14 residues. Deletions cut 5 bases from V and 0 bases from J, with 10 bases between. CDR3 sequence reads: CASSLGQMNTEAFF. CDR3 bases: TGTGCCAGTAGTCTCGGACAGATGAACACTGAAGCTTTCTTT.

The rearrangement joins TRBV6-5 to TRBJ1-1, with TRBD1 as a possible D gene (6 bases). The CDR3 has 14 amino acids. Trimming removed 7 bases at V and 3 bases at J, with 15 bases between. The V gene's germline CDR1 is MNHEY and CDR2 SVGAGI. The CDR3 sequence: CASTKGGPYTEAFF. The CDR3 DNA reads TGTGCCAGCACCAAGGGGGGACCCTACACTGAAGCTTTCTTT.

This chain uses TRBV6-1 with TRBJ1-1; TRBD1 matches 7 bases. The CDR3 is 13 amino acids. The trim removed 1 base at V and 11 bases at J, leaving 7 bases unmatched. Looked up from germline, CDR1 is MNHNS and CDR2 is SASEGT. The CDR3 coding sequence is TGTGCCAGCAGTGAAGGTGAGGGGGCAAGGGCTTTCTTT. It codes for CASSEGEGARAFF.

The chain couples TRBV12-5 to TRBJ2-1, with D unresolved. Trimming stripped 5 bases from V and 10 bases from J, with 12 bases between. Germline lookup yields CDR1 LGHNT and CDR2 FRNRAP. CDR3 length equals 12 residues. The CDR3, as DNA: TGTGCTAGTGGTCGGGCCGAGACGGAGCAGTTCTTC. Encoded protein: CASGRAETEQFF.

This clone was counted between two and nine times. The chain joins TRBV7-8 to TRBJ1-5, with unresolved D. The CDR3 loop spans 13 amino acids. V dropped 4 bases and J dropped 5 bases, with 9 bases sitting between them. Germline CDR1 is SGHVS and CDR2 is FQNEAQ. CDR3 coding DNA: TGTGCCAGCAGCTCCCAAACGGATCAGCCCCAGCATTTT. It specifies CASSSQTDQPQHF.

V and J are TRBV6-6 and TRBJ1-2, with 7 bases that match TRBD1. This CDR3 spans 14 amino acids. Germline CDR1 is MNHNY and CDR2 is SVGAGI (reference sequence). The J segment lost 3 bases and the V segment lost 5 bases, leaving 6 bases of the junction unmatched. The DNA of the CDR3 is TGTGCCAGCAGTCCGGGACAGCTACACTATGGCTACACCTTC. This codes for CASSPGQLHYGYTF.

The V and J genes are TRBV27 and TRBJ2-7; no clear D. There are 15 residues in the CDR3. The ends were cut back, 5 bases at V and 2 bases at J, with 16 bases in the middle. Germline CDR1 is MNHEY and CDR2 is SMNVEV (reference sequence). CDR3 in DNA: TGTGCCAGCAGTCCCTCGTGGAATCCCACCTACGAGCAGTACGTC. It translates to CASSPSWNPTYEQYV.

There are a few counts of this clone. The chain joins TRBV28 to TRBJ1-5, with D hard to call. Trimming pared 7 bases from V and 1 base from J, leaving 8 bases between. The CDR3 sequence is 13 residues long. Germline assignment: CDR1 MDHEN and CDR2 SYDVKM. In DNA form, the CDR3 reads TGTGCCAGCACGGGCGGGAGCAATCAGCCCCAGCATTTT. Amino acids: CASTGGSNQPQHF.

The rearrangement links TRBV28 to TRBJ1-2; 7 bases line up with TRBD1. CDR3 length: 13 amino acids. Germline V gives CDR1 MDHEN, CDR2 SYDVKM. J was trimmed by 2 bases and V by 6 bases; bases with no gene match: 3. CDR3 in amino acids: CASRPQGNYGYTF. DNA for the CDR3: TGTGCCAGCAGACCACAGGGGAACTATGGCTACACCTTC.

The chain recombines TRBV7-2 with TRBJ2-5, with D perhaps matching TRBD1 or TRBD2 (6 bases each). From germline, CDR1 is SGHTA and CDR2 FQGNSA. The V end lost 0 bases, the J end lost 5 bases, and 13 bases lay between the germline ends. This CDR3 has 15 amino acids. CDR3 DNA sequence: TGTGCCAGCAGCTTAGCCCCGGGGGCCAGGGAGACCCAGTACTTC. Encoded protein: CASSLAPGARETQYF.

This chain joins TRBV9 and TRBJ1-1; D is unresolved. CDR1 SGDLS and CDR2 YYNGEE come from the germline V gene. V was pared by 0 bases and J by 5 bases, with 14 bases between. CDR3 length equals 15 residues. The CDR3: CASSVDLGSWTEAFF. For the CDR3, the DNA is TGTGCCAGCAGCGTAGACCTGGGATCATGGACTGAAGCTTTCTTT.